A selection of T cell receptor beta chains follows, all from one sample in a study of cytomegalovirus exposure and HLA in healthy donors. Profiling relied on immunoSEQ multiplex PCR, and the TCRdb table lists in-frame clones only, not all of them. Here the sample spans roughly 150,000 clones, around 92% being singletons. Sequenced material: PBMCs. The receptor source for this set is a young woman in good health and CMV-seropositive. Each CDR3 is given with its conserved first and last residue. Fields, in order: D gene, V gene, J gene, clone size, CDR3 DNA, CDR3 protein. D genes are given only for firm matches. Rows give clone size only sometimes, using once, few, many, or a class for an expanded clone.

d_call: -
v_call: TRBV5-1
j_call: TRBJ2-1
clone_size: -
cdr3_nt: TGCGCCAGCAGCTCGACGGGACTCTTATACAATGAGCAGTTCTTC
cdr3_aa: CASSSTGLLYNEQFF

d_call: -
v_call: TRBV28
j_call: TRBJ1-5
clone_size: -
cdr3_nt: TGTGCCAGCAGTTTTGCGGGGGGCAATCAGCCCCAGCATTTT
cdr3_aa: CASSFAGGNQPQHF

d_call: TRBD1
v_call: TRBV6-5
j_call: TRBJ1-5
clone_size: -
cdr3_nt: TGTGCCAGCAGTTCCCTAGGGACAGCCCGCAATCAGCCCCAGCATTTT
cdr3_aa: CASSSLGTARNQPQHF

d_call: -
v_call: TRBV19
j_call: TRBJ2-2
clone_size: -
cdr3_nt: TGTGCCAGTAGGGGGACTTCCCCGTGGCGGACCGGGGAGCTGTTTTTT
cdr3_aa: CASRGTSPWRTGELFF

d_call: -
v_call: TRBV2
j_call: TRBJ2-2
clone_size: -
cdr3_nt: TGTGCCAGCACTGTTGACACCGGGGAGCTGTTTTTT
cdr3_aa: CASTVDTGELFF

d_call: TRBD1
v_call: TRBV19
j_call: TRBJ2-1
clone_size: -
cdr3_nt: TGTGCCAGTAGTATAGATTCCCGCGACAGGGTGCGGGAGCAGTTCTTC
cdr3_aa: CASSIDSRDRVREQFF

d_call: TRBD1
v_call: TRBV29-1
j_call: TRBJ2-7
clone_size: -
cdr3_nt: TGCAGCGTTAGGACAGGATCCTCCTACGAGCAGTACTTC
cdr3_aa: CSVRTGSSYEQYF

d_call: -
v_call: TRBV30
j_call: TRBJ2-5
clone_size: -
cdr3_nt: TGTGCCTGGAATATGGGACTTACTTCTCCAGAGACCCAGTACTTC
cdr3_aa: CAWNMGLTSPETQYF

d_call: -
v_call: TRBV9
j_call: TRBJ2-1
clone_size: -
cdr3_nt: TGTGCCAGCAGCAATAGACAGGGGAGGGGGGTCGATGAGCAGTTCTTC
cdr3_aa: CASSNRQGRGVDEQFF

d_call: -
v_call: TRBV6-1
j_call: TRBJ1-1
clone_size: -
cdr3_nt: TGTGCCAGCAGATTATATGACACGAACACTGAAGCTTTCTTT
cdr3_aa: CASRLYDTNTEAFF

d_call: TRBD1
v_call: TRBV2
j_call: TRBJ1-1
clone_size: -
cdr3_nt: TGTGCCAGCAGCACAGGGGGCGCGAACACTGAAGCTTTCTTT
cdr3_aa: CASSTGGANTEAFF

d_call: -
v_call: TRBV6-1
j_call: TRBJ2-7
clone_size: -
cdr3_nt: TGTGCCAGCAGTGAAGGTGGCGGAGCCTACGAGCAGTACTTC
cdr3_aa: CASSEGGGAYEQYF

d_call: TRBD1
v_call: TRBV7-9
j_call: TRBJ1-3
clone_size: -
cdr3_nt: TGTGCCAGCAGGGACGGGACAGCCGGAAACACCATATATTTT
cdr3_aa: CASRDGTAGNTIYF

d_call: TRBD2
v_call: TRBV7-2
j_call: TRBJ2-2
clone_size: -
cdr3_nt: TGTGCCAGCAGCTTAGGTCGTACTAGCGGGGGCGGGGAGCTGTTTTTT
cdr3_aa: CASSLGRTSGGGELFF

d_call: TRBD1
v_call: TRBV7-9
j_call: TRBJ2-3
clone_size: once
cdr3_nt: TGTGCCAGCAGCCACCGGGACAGGGAGGGTACGCAGTATTTT
cdr3_aa: CASSHRDREGTQYF

d_call: -
v_call: TRBV2
j_call: TRBJ1-2
clone_size: few
cdr3_nt: TGTGCCAGCAGTGACGGGGATGGCTACACCTTC
cdr3_aa: CASSDGDGYTF

d_call: -
v_call: TRBV9
j_call: TRBJ2-6
clone_size: -
cdr3_nt: TGTGCCAGCAGCGTAGGTGGGGACTTGAGGGCCAACGTCCTGACTTTC
cdr3_aa: CASSVGGDLRANVLTF

d_call: TRBD2
v_call: TRBV13
j_call: TRBJ2-1
clone_size: once
cdr3_nt: TGTGCCAGCAGCTTAGTGACTAGCGGGGTTTACAATGAGCAGTTCTTC
cdr3_aa: CASSLVTSGVYNEQFF

d_call: -
v_call: TRBV5-8
j_call: TRBJ1-1
clone_size: -
cdr3_nt: TGTGCCAGCAGCGGGGATACAGGGTGGGCTGAAGCTTTCTTT
cdr3_aa: CASSGDTGWAEAFF

d_call: TRBD1
v_call: TRBV5-6
j_call: TRBJ2-1
clone_size: -
cdr3_nt: TGTGCCAGCAGCTCCGGGTGGGGTGGGACAGGGCCTAATGAGCAGTTCTTC
cdr3_aa: CASSSGWGGTGPNEQFF

d_call: TRBD1
v_call: TRBV18
j_call: TRBJ1-1
clone_size: -
cdr3_nt: TGTGCCAGCTCAAGGGACAGACATTTTGAAGCTTTCTTT
cdr3_aa: CASSRDRHFEAFF

d_call: -
v_call: TRBV21-1
j_call: TRBJ2-7
clone_size: -
cdr3_nt: TGTGCCAGCAGCATGGCGCTCAGGGGCCTACGTTCCTACGAGCAGTACTTC
cdr3_aa: CASSMALRGLRSYEQYF

d_call: -
v_call: TRBV5-6
j_call: TRBJ1-4
clone_size: -
cdr3_nt: TGTGCCAGCAGTTTGACGGGGGGTGAAAAACTGTTTTTT
cdr3_aa: CASSLTGGEKLFF

d_call: -
v_call: TRBV29-1
j_call: TRBJ1-1
clone_size: -
cdr3_nt: TGCAGCGTCGCCGGGAGGTTGAACACTGAAGCTTTCTTT
cdr3_aa: CSVAGRLNTEAFF

d_call: -
v_call: TRBV30
j_call: TRBJ2-1
clone_size: once
cdr3_nt: TGTGCCTGGAGTGTTTTTGGCGGGCAGTTCTTC
cdr3_aa: CAWSVFGGQFF

d_call: -
v_call: TRBV13
j_call: TRBJ2-5
clone_size: -
cdr3_nt: TGTGCCAGCAGCCCCAGGGGCCCAGAGACCCAGTACTTC
cdr3_aa: CASSPRGPETQYF

d_call: -
v_call: TRBV19
j_call: TRBJ1-3
clone_size: -
cdr3_nt: TGTGCCAGCGGGGGGACCCCGATATCTGGAAACACCATATATTTT
cdr3_aa: CASGGTPISGNTIYF

d_call: TRBD1
v_call: TRBV7-2
j_call: TRBJ2-5
clone_size: -
cdr3_nt: TGTGCCACCGGACAGGGGAGGAGAGAGACCCAGTACTTC
cdr3_aa: CATGQGRRETQYF

d_call: TRBD1
v_call: TRBV9
j_call: TRBJ2-7
clone_size: -
cdr3_nt: TGTGCCAGCAGCGCCAACCGGGACAGGGGGCGCGGATTCTACGAGCAGTACTTC
cdr3_aa: CASSANRDRGRGFYEQYF

d_call: TRBD2
v_call: TRBV5-1
j_call: TRBJ2-3
clone_size: -
cdr3_nt: TGCGCCAGCAGCTTGATGGGCGGGGGGCCTGCAGATACGCAGTATTTT
cdr3_aa: CASSLMGGGPADTQYF

d_call: -
v_call: TRBV9
j_call: TRBJ2-1
clone_size: -
cdr3_nt: TGTGCCAGCAGCGTAGTGGGGGCCTCCTACAATGAGCAGTTCTTC
cdr3_aa: CASSVVGASYNEQFF

d_call: -
v_call: TRBV30
j_call: TRBJ2-7
clone_size: -
cdr3_nt: TGTGCCTGGAGTAGGTCAGGGATTTCCTACGAGCAGTACTTC
cdr3_aa: CAWSRSGISYEQYF

d_call: -
v_call: TRBV7-3
j_call: TRBJ2-1
clone_size: once
cdr3_nt: TGTGCCAGCAGCCCCACCACGGCGGGAGAGCAGTTCTTC
cdr3_aa: CASSPTTAGEQFF

d_call: TRBD1
v_call: TRBV18
j_call: TRBJ1-2
clone_size: -
cdr3_nt: TGTGCCAGCTCACCAGACAGGGTTGGCGGCTACACCTTC
cdr3_aa: CASSPDRVGGYTF

d_call: -
v_call: TRBV10-1
j_call: TRBJ2-1
clone_size: -
cdr3_nt: TGCGCCAGCAGTGAGTCGACTGACTACAATGAGCAGTTCTTC
cdr3_aa: CASSESTDYNEQFF

d_call: -
v_call: TRBV5-4
j_call: TRBJ2-1
clone_size: few
cdr3_nt: TGTGCCAGCAGCTCCGGCCGGAGCTCCTACAATGAGCAGTTCTTC
cdr3_aa: CASSSGRSSYNEQFF

d_call: TRBD1
v_call: TRBV30
j_call: TRBJ1-3
clone_size: -
cdr3_nt: TGTGCCTGGACGTACCGGGACAGAAGAACGGGAAACACCATATATTTT
cdr3_aa: CAWTYRDRRTGNTIYF

d_call: TRBD1
v_call: TRBV7-6
j_call: TRBJ2-6
clone_size: -
cdr3_nt: TGTGCCAGCAGCCGAAAGAGGGGGACAGGGAACCTTTTTGGGGCCAACGTCCTGACTTTC
cdr3_aa: CASSRKRGTGNLFGANVLTF

d_call: TRBD1
v_call: TRBV9
j_call: TRBJ1-5
clone_size: -
cdr3_nt: TGTGCCAGCAGCGTTAGGGACAGGATCAATCAGCCCCAGCATTTT
cdr3_aa: CASSVRDRINQPQHF

d_call: -
v_call: TRBV18
j_call: TRBJ1-4
clone_size: -
cdr3_nt: TGTGCCAGCCAGACAGGAGACCATAATGAAAAACTGTTTTTT
cdr3_aa: CASQTGDHNEKLFF

d_call: -
v_call: TRBV4-2
j_call: TRBJ1-1
clone_size: -
cdr3_nt: TGTGCCAGCAGCCAAGTTTTGAAGACACTGGGCAGAACGAACACTGAAGCTTTCTTT
cdr3_aa: CASSQVLKTLGRTNTEAFF

d_call: -
v_call: TRBV2
j_call: TRBJ2-7
clone_size: few
cdr3_nt: TGTGCCAGCAGTCCCTCCCGACTCAAGACCTACGAGCAGTACTTC
cdr3_aa: CASSPSRLKTYEQYF

d_call: -
v_call: TRBV15
j_call: TRBJ1-4
clone_size: -
cdr3_nt: TGTGCCACCAGCAGAGATCCACAGCTTAATGAAAAACTGTTTTTT
cdr3_aa: CATSRDPQLNEKLFF

d_call: TRBD2
v_call: TRBV7-3
j_call: TRBJ2-2
clone_size: -
cdr3_nt: TGTGCCAGCAGCTTCACCGGGACTAGCCCCGGGGAGCTGTTTTTT
cdr3_aa: CASSFTGTSPGELFF

d_call: TRBD1
v_call: TRBV4-2
j_call: TRBJ1-1
clone_size: -
cdr3_nt: TGTGCCAGCAGCCAAGCCCGGGACAGCCTGAACACTGAAGCTTTCTTT
cdr3_aa: CASSQARDSLNTEAFF

d_call: TRBD1
v_call: TRBV28
j_call: TRBJ2-7
clone_size: -
cdr3_nt: TGTGCCAGCAGTTTACTGGGACAGATAAGCTCCTACGAGCAGTACTTC
cdr3_aa: CASSLLGQISSYEQYF

d_call: -
v_call: TRBV19
j_call: TRBJ1-3
clone_size: -
cdr3_nt: TGTGCCAGTAGTATCGCGGGGGTCTCTGGAAACACCATATATTTT
cdr3_aa: CASSIAGVSGNTIYF

d_call: -
v_call: TRBV5-6
j_call: TRBJ1-1
clone_size: -
cdr3_nt: TGTGCCAGCAGCTTAAGGGGCATTATGGCTTTCTTT
cdr3_aa: CASSLRGIMAFF

d_call: TRBD1
v_call: TRBV5-4
j_call: TRBJ1-2
clone_size: few
cdr3_nt: TGTGCCAGCAGCTTAACAGGGGTCGACTATGGCTACACCTTC
cdr3_aa: CASSLTGVDYGYTF

d_call: TRBD1
v_call: TRBV7-6
j_call: TRBJ1-5
clone_size: -
cdr3_nt: TGTGCCAGCAGCTTAACGGGGACAGAAAGCAATCAGCCCCAGCATTTT
cdr3_aa: CASSLTGTESNQPQHF

d_call: TRBD1
v_call: TRBV7-6
j_call: TRBJ1-5
clone_size: -
cdr3_nt: TGTGCCAGCAGCTTGGGGACAGGGAATCAGCCCCAGCATTTT
cdr3_aa: CASSLGTGNQPQHF

d_call: -
v_call: TRBV18
j_call: TRBJ2-5
clone_size: -
cdr3_nt: TGTGCCAGCCTTCCGGGTGGGGAGACCCAGTACTTC
cdr3_aa: CASLPGGETQYF

d_call: -
v_call: TRBV5-1
j_call: TRBJ2-5
clone_size: -
cdr3_nt: TGCGCCAGCTCCTTTATGGGGCTAAATCAAGAGACCCAGTACTTC
cdr3_aa: CASSFMGLNQETQYF

d_call: -
v_call: TRBV5-1
j_call: TRBJ2-7
clone_size: -
cdr3_nt: TGCGCCAGCAGCGCGGGTTCTTACGAGCAGTACTTC
cdr3_aa: CASSAGSYEQYF

d_call: -
v_call: TRBV25-1
j_call: TRBJ1-2
clone_size: few
cdr3_nt: TGTGCCAGCAGTGAATGGGGCGGCGGCTACACCTTC
cdr3_aa: CASSEWGGGYTF

d_call: -
v_call: TRBV9
j_call: TRBJ1-2
clone_size: once
cdr3_nt: TGTGCCAGCAGCGTAGGACAGGAGACCTATGGCTACACCTTC
cdr3_aa: CASSVGQETYGYTF

d_call: -
v_call: TRBV9
j_call: TRBJ2-7
clone_size: -
cdr3_nt: TGTGCCAGCAGCGTAGGAAGCGATAGCTCCTACGAGCAGTACTTC
cdr3_aa: CASSVGSDSSYEQYF

d_call: -
v_call: TRBV30
j_call: TRBJ1-2
clone_size: -
cdr3_nt: TGTGCCTGGCTGCAGGGAATTCGGGGCTACACCTTC
cdr3_aa: CAWLQGIRGYTF

d_call: -
v_call: TRBV7-2
j_call: TRBJ2-1
clone_size: once
cdr3_nt: TGTGCCAGCAGCTTAGTTTCGGGGTGGCATGAGCAGTTCTTC
cdr3_aa: CASSLVSGWHEQFF